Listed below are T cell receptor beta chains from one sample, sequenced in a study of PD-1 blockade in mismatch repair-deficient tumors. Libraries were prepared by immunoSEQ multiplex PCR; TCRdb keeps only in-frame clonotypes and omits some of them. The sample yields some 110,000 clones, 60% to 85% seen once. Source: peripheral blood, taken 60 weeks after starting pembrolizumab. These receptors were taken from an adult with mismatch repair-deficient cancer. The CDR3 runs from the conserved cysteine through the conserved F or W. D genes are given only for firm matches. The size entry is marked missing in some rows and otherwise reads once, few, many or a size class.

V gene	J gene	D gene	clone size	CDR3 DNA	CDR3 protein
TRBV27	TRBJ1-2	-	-	TGTGCCAGCAGTTTATCGGGGGTCGCGGGCTATGGCTACACCTTC	CASSLSGVAGYGYTF
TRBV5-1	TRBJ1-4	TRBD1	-	TGCGCCAGCAGCCGCCCGGGACAGAATGAAAAACTGTTTTTT	CASSRPGQNEKLFF
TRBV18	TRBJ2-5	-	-	TGTGCCAGCTCACCCGTGGGACTCCAAGAGACCCAGTACTTC	CASSPVGLQETQYF
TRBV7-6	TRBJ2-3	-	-	TGTGCCAGCAGCTTAAGGGTATGGGGAGGAATTACAGATACGCAGTATTTT	CASSLRVWGGITDTQYF
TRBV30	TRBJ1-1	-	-	TGTGCCTGGAGGGGGACGGGTCACACTGAAGCTTTCTTT	CAWRGTGHTEAFF
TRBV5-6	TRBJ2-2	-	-	TGTGCCAGCAGCTTGGCCAAGGCCAAGAACACCGGGGAGCTGTTTTTT	CASSLAKAKNTGELFF
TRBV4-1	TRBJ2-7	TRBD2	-	TGCGCCAGCAGCCAACTTAGACTAGCGGGGTACCCTTCCCCCTACGAGCAGTACTTC	CASSQLRLAGYPSPYEQYF
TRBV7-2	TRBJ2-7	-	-	TGTGCCAGCAGCTTAGTAGCAGAGGTACTCGAGCAGTACTTC	CASSLVAEVLEQYF
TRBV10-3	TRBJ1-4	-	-	TGTGCCATCAGCGGACAGTCGAGGGCTACTAATGAAAAACTGTTTTTT	CAISGQSRATNEKLFF
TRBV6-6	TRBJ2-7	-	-	TGTGCCAGCAGTTCCCCCGGGACACTCTCCTACGAGCAGTACTTC	CASSSPGTLSYEQYF
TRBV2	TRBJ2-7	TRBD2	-	TGTGCCAGTGACACTAGCGGGGGTGCCTACGAGCAGTACTTC	CASDTSGGAYEQYF
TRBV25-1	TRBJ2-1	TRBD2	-	TGTGCCAGCGCTAGGACTAGCGGGAGTAATGAGCAGTTCTTC	CASARTSGSNEQFF
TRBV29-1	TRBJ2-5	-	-	TGCAGCGTGAGATCGTCCTTGGTCCAAGAGACCCAGTACTTC	CSVRSSLVQETQYF
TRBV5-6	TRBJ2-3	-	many	TGTGCCAGCAGCTTGGGTAGGACAGATACGCAGTATTTT	CASSLGRTDTQYF
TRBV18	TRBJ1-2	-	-	TGTGCCAGCTCACTTGCCAGGGCGCGGGGGCCGAGGCGGTATGGCTACACCTTC	CASSLARARGPRRYGYTF
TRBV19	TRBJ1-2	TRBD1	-	TGTGCCAGTAGGATACCGGGACAGGGACCCGATTATGGCTACACCTTC	CASRIPGQGPDYGYTF
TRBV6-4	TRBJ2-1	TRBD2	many	TGTGCCAGCAGTGACGCCTTGGGACGGGAGGTCAATGAGCAGTTCTTC	CASSDALGREVNEQFF
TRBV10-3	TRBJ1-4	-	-	TGTGCCATCACTAACGGGAATGAAAAACTGTTTTTT	CAITNGNEKLFF
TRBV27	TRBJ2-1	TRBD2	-	TGTGCCAGCAGTTCCGTAGCGGGAGTAGAGCAGTTCTTC	CASSSVAGVEQFF
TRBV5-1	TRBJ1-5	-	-	TGCGCCAGTAAAGAGGGAACTAGCAATCAGCCCCAGCATTTT	CASKEGTSNQPQHF
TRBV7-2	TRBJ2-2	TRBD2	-	TGTGCCAGCAGCTCTGGGGGGACTAGTCCCGGGGAGCTGTTTTTT	CASSSGGTSPGELFF
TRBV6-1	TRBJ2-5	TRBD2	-	TGTGCCAGCAGTGAAGGGGCAACTAGCGGACTGCGGGAGACCCAGTACTTC	CASSEGATSGLRETQYF
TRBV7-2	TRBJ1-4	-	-	TGTGCCAGCAGCTTAAGGACAGCCTCCCTGAATGAAAAACTGTTTTTT	CASSLRTASLNEKLFF
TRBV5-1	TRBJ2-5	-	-	TGCGCCAGCAGCGGGCCCTACGGGGAGACCCAGTACTTC	CASSGPYGETQYF
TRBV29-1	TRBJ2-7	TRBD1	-	TGCAGCGTTGAAGCCTCGGACAGGGCCTACGAGCAGTACTTC	CSVEASDRAYEQYF
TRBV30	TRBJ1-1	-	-	TGTGCCTGGAGGTTGCCCCTGGTGAACACTGAAGCTTTCTTT	CAWRLPLVNTEAFF
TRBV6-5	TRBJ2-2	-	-	TGTGTCAGCTTGACGGAGAGGTCCACCGGGGAGCTGTTTTTT	CVSLTERSTGELFF
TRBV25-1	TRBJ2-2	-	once	TGTGCCAGCACACGCGGGGATAGCCCCACCGGGGAGCTGTTTTTT	CASTRGDSPTGELFF
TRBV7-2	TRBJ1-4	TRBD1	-	TGTGCCAGCAGCTTTTCGGGACAGGGGACTAATGAAAAACTGTTTTTT	CASSFSGQGTNEKLFF
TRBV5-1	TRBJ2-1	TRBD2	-	TGCGCCAGCAGCCGGACTAGCGGGTACTACAATGAGCAGTTCTTC	CASSRTSGYYNEQFF
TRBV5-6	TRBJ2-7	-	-	TGTGCCAGCAGCTTAGCTGACTCGGGGAACTACGAGCAGTACTTC	CASSLADSGNYEQYF
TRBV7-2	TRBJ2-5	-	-	TGTGCCAGCAGCTTAGCTTCTAGTATCCAAGAGACCCAGTACTTC	CASSLASSIQETQYF
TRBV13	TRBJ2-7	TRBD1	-	TGTGCCAGCAGCTTAGTTAGGACAGGTCAATCCTACGAGCAGTACTTC	CASSLVRTGQSYEQYF
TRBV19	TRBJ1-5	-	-	TGTGCCAGTAGTATAGGGGGCGGAAATAGCAATCAGCCCCAGCATTTT	CASSIGGGNSNQPQHF
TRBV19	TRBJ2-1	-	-	TGTGCCAGTAAAAATAGCGGTAGCTCCTACAATGAGCAGTTCTTC	CASKNSGSSYNEQFF
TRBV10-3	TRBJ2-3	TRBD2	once	TGTGCCATCAGTTACATAGCGGGAGGGTCAGATACGCAGTATTTT	CAISYIAGGSDTQYF
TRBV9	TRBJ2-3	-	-	TGTGCCAGCAGCGCCCGGGGGCAGGGGAGTGGCACAGATACGCAGTATTTT	CASSARGQGSGTDTQYF
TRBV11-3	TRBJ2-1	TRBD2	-	TGTGCCAGCAGCTTAGGACTAGCGGGAGGGGATGAGCAGTTCTTC	CASSLGLAGGDEQFF
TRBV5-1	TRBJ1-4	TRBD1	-	TGCGCCAGCAGCTTGGTGGGGACAGTCACTGCAACTAATGAAAAACTGTTTTTT	CASSLVGTVTATNEKLFF
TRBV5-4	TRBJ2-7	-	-	TGTGCCAGCAGCTTGAGCCCTACCGTGGAGCAGTACTTC	CASSLSPTVEQYF
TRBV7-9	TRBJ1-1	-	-	TGTGCCAGCAGTCACCGCGAGGGGACGGACACTGAAGCTTTCTTT	CASSHREGTDTEAFF
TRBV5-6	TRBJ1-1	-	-	TGTGCCAGCAGCTACAGGGACAACACTGAAGCTTTCTTT	CASSYRDNTEAFF
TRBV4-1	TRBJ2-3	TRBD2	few	TGCGCCAGCAGCCAAGCTAGCGGGACTGGCACAGATACGCAGTATTTT	CASSQASGTGTDTQYF
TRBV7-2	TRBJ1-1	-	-	TGTGCCAGCAGCCCCCGAGGGGCCACTGAAGCTTTCTTT	CASSPRGATEAFF
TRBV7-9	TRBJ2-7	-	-	TGTGCCAGCAGCCCCCCGGGTAGCCCAACCTACGAGCAGTACTTC	CASSPPGSPTYEQYF
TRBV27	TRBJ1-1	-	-	TGTGCCAGCAGTTTATCGGGGGGGCGGGGCACTGAAGCTTTCTTT	CASSLSGGRGTEAFF
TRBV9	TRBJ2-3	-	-	TGTGCCAGCAGCGTAACCACGACGGGCACAGATACGCAGTATTTT	CASSVTTTGTDTQYF
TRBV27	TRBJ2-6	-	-	TGTGCCAGCAGTTTACAGGGCAGGCCCCGGAGCTCTGGGGCCAACGTCCTGACTTTC	CASSLQGRPRSSGANVLTF
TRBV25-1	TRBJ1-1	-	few	TGTGCCAGCAGTGACGCGAACACTGAAGCTTTCTTT	CASSDANTEAFF
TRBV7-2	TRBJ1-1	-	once	TGTGCCAGCAACCGCTTGGAGCTGAACACTGAAGCTTTCTTT	CASNRLELNTEAFF
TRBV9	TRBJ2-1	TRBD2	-	TGTGCCAGCAGCGTAGAGGGTGGGGGACTAGCGGGAGTCATCCGTACCTACAATGAGCAGTTCTTC	CASSVEGGGLAGVIRTYNEQFF
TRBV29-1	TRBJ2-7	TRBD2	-	TGCAGCGTTGAAGGGCTAGCGGATACCTACGAGCAGTACTTC	CSVEGLADTYEQYF
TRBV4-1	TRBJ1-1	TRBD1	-	TGCGCCAGCAGCCAATGGCAGGGGGACTTGGACACTGAAGCTTTCTTT	CASSQWQGDLDTEAFF
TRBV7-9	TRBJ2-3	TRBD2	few	TGTGCCAGCAGCTTAGGGATGGCGGGAGTAGTAGATACGCAGTATTTT	CASSLGMAGVVDTQYF
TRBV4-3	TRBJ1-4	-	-	TGCGCCAGCAGCCAAAACAGGGTTTACGGTTGGGAAAAACTGTTTTTT	CASSQNRVYGWEKLFF
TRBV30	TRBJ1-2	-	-	TGTGCCTGGTCCCTGGGGGCGGGTGGCTACACCTTC	CAWSLGAGGYTF
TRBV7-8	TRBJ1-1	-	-	TGTGCCAGCAGCTTAGCTTTTGGGGGCTTTGAGAACACTGAAGCTTTCTTT	CASSLAFGGFENTEAFF
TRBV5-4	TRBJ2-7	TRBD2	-	TGTGCCAGCAAGCCTAGCGGGGGACTCTTTGACTACGAGCAGTACTTC	CASKPSGGLFDYEQYF